The clone carrying this T cell receptor beta chain was detected many times. This entry belongs to a study of breast tumors, draining lymph nodes, adjacent tissues. TCRdb processed the multiplex PCR reads anew with MiXCR; each CDR3 protein has one entry. Seen here are under 150,000 distinct CDR3 sequences, 21% observed once, and the top ten hold 2% to 2.5%. V lost 6 bases, J lost 10 bases, and 9 bases stayed unmatched. The CDR3 totals 15 residues. CDR1 LGHDT and CDR2 YNNKEL come from the germline V gene (reference sequence). Samples came from axillary lymph nodes draining the breast cancer. This receptor was obtained from a female donor with breast cancer. Some clones in this sample may be carry-over from other donors' samples. The sequenced sample was axillary lymph node tissue. The rearrangement uses TRBV3-1 and TRBJ2-1; 13 bases line up with TRBD2. This chain's CDR3 is CASRPGLAGAREQFF. CDR3 bases: TGTGCCAGCAGACCCGGACTAGCGGGAGCTCGCGAGCAGTTCTTC.